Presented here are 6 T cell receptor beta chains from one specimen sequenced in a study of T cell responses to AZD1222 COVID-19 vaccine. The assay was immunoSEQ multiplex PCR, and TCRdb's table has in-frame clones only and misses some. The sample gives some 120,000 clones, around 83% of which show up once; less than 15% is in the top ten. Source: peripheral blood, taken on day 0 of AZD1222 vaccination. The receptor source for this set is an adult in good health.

CDR3 sequence reads: CASSLASGSSGNTIYF. The CDR3 coding sequence is TGCGCCAGCAGCTTGGCCAGCGGGAGCTCTGGAAACACCATATATTTT. This rearrangement joins TRBV5-1 to TRBJ1-3; D is undetermined. This CDR3 comprises 16 residues. Germline CDR1 and CDR2: SGHRS and YFSETQ. V was clipped by 0 bases and J by 0 bases, with 10 bases between them.

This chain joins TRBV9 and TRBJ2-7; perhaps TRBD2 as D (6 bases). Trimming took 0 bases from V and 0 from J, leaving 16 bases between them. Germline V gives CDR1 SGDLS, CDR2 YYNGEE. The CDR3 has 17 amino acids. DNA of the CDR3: TGTGCCAGCAGCGTAGAGGGAGGAGGGGCGCTCTCCTACGAGCAGTACTTC. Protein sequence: CASSVEGGGALSYEQYF.

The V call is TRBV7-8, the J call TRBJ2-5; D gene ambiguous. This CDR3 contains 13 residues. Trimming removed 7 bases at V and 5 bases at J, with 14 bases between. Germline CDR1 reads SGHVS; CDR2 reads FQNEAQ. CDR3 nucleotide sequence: TGTGCCAGCAAGGACCCTAGTGGGGAGACCCAGTACTTC. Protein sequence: CASKDPSGETQYF. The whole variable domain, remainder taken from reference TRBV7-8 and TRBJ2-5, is GAGVSQSPRYKVAKRGQDVALRCDPISGHVSLFWYQQALGQGPEFLTYFQNEAQLDKSGLPSDRFFAERPEGSVSTLKIQRTQQEDSAVYLCASKDPSGETQYFGPGTRLLVL.

The CDR3 bases are TGTGCCAGCTCACCTATCCGACAGGGGGTTACTAGTAATTCACCCCTCCACTTT. Its translation: CASSPIRQGVTSNSPLHF. This chain uses TRBV18 with TRBJ1-6; TRBD1 agrees at 9 bases. CDR3 length: 18 amino acids. Per germline, CDR1 KGHSH and CDR2 LQKENI. The trim removed 3 bases at V and 6 bases at J, leaving 12 bases unmatched.

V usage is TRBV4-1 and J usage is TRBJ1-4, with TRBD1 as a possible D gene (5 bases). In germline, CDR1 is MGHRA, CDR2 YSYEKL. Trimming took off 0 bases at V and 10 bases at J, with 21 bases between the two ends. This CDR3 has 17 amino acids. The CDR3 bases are TGCGCCAGCAGCCAAGAAGGTTTTCGAGCCAGGGAAGGAAAACTGTTTTTT. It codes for CASSQEGFRAREGKLFF.

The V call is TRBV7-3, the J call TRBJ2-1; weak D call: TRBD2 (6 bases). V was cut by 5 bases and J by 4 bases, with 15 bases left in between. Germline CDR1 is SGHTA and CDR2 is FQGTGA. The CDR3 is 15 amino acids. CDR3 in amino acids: CASSADLGLYNEQFF. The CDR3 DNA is TGTGCCAGCAGCGCCGACCTTGGACTATACAATGAGCAGTTCTTC.